This T cell receptor beta chain was captured in a study of identical twins. Whole-study findings and limits: Beta clonotypes that were abundant in cord blood contained fewer insertions, a pattern absent from memory repertoires.

A single record per CDR3 protein comes from TCRdb applying MiXCR to the 5' RACE reads. This sample has about 220,000 distinct CDR3 sequences; approximately 8.3% occur once, and the top ten carry around 2.1%. In regard to this clonotype: What it recognizes is unknown.

These data also formed part of another study, on yellow fever vaccine responses in identical twins. As that study records: Convergence reportedly seemed to mark part of the twins' vaccine T cell response, with personalization marking the rest.

Sequenced material: memory (CD45RO+) T cells sorted from blood. This receptor was identified in a woman under 30 in good health.

In DNA, the CDR3 is TGTGCCAGCAGTGCGTTCGCCGGGACAGTCACTGGCTACACCTTC. Its protein is CASSAFAGTVTGYTF. The rearrangement uses TRBV25-1 and TRBJ1-2, with 7 bases lining up with TRBD1. V dropped 4 bases and J dropped 7; count of bases not matched to a gene: 12. The CDR3 is 15 amino acids. Germline assignment: CDR1 MGHDK and CDR2 SYGVNS.